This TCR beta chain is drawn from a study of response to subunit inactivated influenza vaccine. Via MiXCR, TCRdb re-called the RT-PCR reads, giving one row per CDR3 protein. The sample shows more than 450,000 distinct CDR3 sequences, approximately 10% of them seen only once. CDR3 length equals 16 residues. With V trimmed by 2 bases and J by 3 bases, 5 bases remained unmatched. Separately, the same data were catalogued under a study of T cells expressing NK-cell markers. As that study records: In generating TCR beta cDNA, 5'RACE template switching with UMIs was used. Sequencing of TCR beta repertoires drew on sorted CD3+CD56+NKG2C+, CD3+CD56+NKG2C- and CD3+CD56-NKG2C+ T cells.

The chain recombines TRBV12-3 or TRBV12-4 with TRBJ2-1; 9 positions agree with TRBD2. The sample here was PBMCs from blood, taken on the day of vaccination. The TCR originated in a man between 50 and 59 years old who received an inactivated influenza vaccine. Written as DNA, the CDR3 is TGTGCCAGCAGTTTAAATCTGCGGGGGGGCTACAATGAGCAGTTCTTC. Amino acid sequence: CASSLNLRGGYNEQFF.